This record concerns one T cell receptor beta chain sequence. Germline lookup yields CDR1 SGHRS and CDR2 YFSETQ. Trimming cost V 4 bases and J 5 bases; bases outside gene matches: 12. The CDR3 sequence is 15 residues long. This sample was taken from a study of blood T cell repertoires in COVID-19. Study-wide context: Some COVID-19 samples were acute and others convalescent; all came from the United States, Italy and Spain.

Repertoires were generated with immunoSEQ multiplex PCR, while TCRdb's copy carries only in-frame clones and drops some. The sample lists 100,000 to 150,000 clones, roughly 86% occurring once. This rearrangement joins TRBV5-1 to TRBJ2-7; TRBD1 matches 7 bases. What was sequenced was peripheral blood. This sequence originates from a woman in her seventies with COVID-19, enrolled during active disease. The CDR3 here is CASSMARQGFDEQYF. CDR3 bases: TGCGCCAGCAGCATGGCGCGACAGGGATTCGACGAGCAGTACTTC. Variable domain in full (rest from reference TRBV5-1 and TRBJ2-7): KAGVTQTPRYLIKTRGQQVTLSCSPISGHRSVSWYQQTPGQGLQFLFEYFSETQRNKGNFPGRFSGRQFSNSRSEMNVSTLELGDSALYLCASSMARQGFDEQYFGPGTRLTVT.